This TCR beta chain was sequenced during a study of shared T cell receptors in the human thymus. The table came from immunoSEQ multiplex PCR; TCRdb's copy has only in-frame clones and leaves some out. This table has roughly 68,000 clones, 90% to 95% appearing once. This clone was observed once. CDR3 length: 12 residues. The germline CDR1 and CDR2 sequences are SGHNT and YYREEE (reference sequence). Trimming shortened V by 9 bases and J by 4 bases, and 13 bases separated the two germline ends. The specimen sequenced was thymocytes. The TCR was taken from a human donor. This chain uses TRBV5-4 with TRBJ1-2; D might be TRBD1 (5 bases). CDR3 region: CATGGAVYGYTF. In DNA, the CDR3 is TGTGCCACGGGTGGGGCAGTCTATGGCTACACCTTC.